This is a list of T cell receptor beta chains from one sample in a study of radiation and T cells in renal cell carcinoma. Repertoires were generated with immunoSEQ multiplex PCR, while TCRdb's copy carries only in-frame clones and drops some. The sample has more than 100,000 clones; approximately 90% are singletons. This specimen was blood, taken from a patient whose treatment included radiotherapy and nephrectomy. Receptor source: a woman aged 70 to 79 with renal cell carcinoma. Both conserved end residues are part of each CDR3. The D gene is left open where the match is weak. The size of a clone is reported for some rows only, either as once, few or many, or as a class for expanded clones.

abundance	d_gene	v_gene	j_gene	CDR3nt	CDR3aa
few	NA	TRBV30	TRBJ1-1	TGTGCCTGGAGTATTCGGGATCGGGCTTTCTTT	CAWSIRDRAFF
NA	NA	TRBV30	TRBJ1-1	TGTGCCTGGAGTGGCGCTGAAGCTTTCTTT	CAWSGAEAFF
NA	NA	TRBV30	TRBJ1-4	TGTGCCTGGAGTCGCGAGGGGGGCACTGAAAAACTGTTTTTT	CAWSREGGTEKLFF
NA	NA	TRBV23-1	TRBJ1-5	TGCGCCAGCAGTCAGTCCGACAGGCCTGATAGCAATCAGCCCCAGCATTTT	CASSQSDRPDSNQPQHF
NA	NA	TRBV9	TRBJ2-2	TGTGCCAGCAGCGCCAGCCGGAGGAACACCGGGGAGCTGTTTTTT	CASSASRRNTGELFF
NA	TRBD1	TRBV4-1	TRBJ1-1	TGCGCCAGCAGCGACGGACAGGGCGACACTGAAGCTTTCTTT	CASSDGQGDTEAFF
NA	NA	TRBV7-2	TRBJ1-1	TGTGCCAGCAGCTCGACAGTGAACACTGAAGCTTTCTTT	CASSSTVNTEAFF
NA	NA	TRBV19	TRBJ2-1	TGTGCCAGTAGCAACCAGGGAAACTCCTACAATGAGCAGTTCTTC	CASSNQGNSYNEQFF
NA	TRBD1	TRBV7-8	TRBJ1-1	TGTGCCAGCAGCTCGACCGGACAGGGGAGGACTGAAGCTTTCTTT	CASSSTGQGRTEAFF
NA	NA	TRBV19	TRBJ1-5	TGTGCCAGTAGTATAGGGTCCCCAGGGCCTAAGCAGCCCCAGCATTTT	CASSIGSPGPKQPQHF
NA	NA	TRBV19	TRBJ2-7	TGTGCCAGTAGTCGAGGGGGGCGCCTCGACGAGCAGTACTTC	CASSRGGRLDEQYF
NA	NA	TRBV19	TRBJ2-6	TGTGCCAGTACTAATCTGGGCTCTGGGGCCAACGTCCTGACTTTC	CASTNLGSGANVLTF
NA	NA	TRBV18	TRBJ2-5	TGTGCCAGCTCACCGAGGCCAGGGGGGTTACAAGAGACCCAGTACTTC	CASSPRPGGLQETQYF
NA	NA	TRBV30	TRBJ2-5	TGTGCCTGGAGTGTAAACAGCCAGACCCAGTACTTC	CAWSVNSQTQYF
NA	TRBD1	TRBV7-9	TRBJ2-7	TGTGCCAGCAGCCACTGGACAGGGGTCTACTACGAGCAGTACTTC	CASSHWTGVYYEQYF
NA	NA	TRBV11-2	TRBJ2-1	TGTGCCAGCAGCTTAGGTGACAATCCCTCCTACAATGAGCAGTTCTTC	CASSLGDNPSYNEQFF
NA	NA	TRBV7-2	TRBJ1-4	TGTGCCAGCGAGTTCACAGGCGAGGAAAAACTGTTTTTT	CASEFTGEEKLFF
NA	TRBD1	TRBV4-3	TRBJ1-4	TGCGCCAGCAGCCAGGAAATGGGACAGGGGAGAAAACTGTTTTTT	CASSQEMGQGRKLFF
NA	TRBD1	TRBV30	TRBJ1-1	TGTGCCTGGAGTAAACACAGGGGGGAAGCTTTCTTT	CAWSKHRGEAFF
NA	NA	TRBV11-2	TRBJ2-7	TGTGCCAGCAGCTTCAGGGGCCAACCAGCCAAAACCAACTACGAGCAGTACTTC	CASSFRGQPAKTNYEQYF
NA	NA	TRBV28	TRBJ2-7	TGTGCCAGCAGTGGCCCGCAGGGAGTCACCTACGAGCAGTACTTC	CASSGPQGVTYEQYF
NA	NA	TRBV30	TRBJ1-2	TGTGCCTGGAGTGTTCCGGGAGGCGGCTACACCTTC	CAWSVPGGGYTF
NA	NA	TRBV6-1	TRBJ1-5	TGTGCCAGCAGTGAACAGGCCAATCAGCCCCAGCATTTT	CASSEQANQPQHF
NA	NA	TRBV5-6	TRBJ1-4	TGTGCCAGCAGCTTGGGGTTAGGAGATGAAAAACTGTTTTTT	CASSLGLGDEKLFF
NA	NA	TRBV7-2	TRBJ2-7	TGTGCCAGCAGCTTAATCGGGGGAGCCCCCTACGAGCAGTACTTC	CASSLIGGAPYEQYF
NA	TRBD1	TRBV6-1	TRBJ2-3	TGTGCCAGCAGCCGGGACAGGGTCGCAGATACGCAGTATTTT	CASSRDRVADTQYF
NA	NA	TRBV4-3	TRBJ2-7	TGCGCCAGCAGCCAAGAAGGCAGGGGCGAGCAGTACTTC	CASSQEGRGEQYF
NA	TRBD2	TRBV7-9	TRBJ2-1	TGTGCCAGCACTAGTGGAGGACTAGCGGGGGGGAAACATTACAATGAGCAGTTCTTC	CASTSGGLAGGKHYNEQFF
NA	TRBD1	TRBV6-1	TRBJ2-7	TGTGCCAGCAGTGAAGCGACAGGGCTAGGCTACGAGCAGTACTTC	CASSEATGLGYEQYF
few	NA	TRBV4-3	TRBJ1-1	TGCGCCAGCAGCCAAGAGTATAACACTGAAGCTTTCTTT	CASSQEYNTEAFF
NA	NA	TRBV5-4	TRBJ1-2	TGTGCCAGCAGCTTGGAACTGCTCGCTTATGGCTACACCTTC	CASSLELLAYGYTF
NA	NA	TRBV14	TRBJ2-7	TGTGCCAGCAGTTATCGGGCCCCAACTTACGAGCAGTACTTC	CASSYRAPTYEQYF
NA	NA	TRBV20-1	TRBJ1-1	TGCAGTGCGGCACGGGAAACGGGGGCTTTCTTT	CSAARETGAFF
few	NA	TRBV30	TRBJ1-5	TGTGCCTGGAGTCCAACCTCTGGGGATCAGCCCCAGCATTTT	CAWSPTSGDQPQHF
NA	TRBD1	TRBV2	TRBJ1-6	TGTGCCAGCAGGGACAGGGGATCACCCCTCCACTTT	CASRDRGSPLHF
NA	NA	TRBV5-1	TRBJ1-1	TGCGCCAGCAGCGCGGCTACAATAGGGGGCACTGAAGCTTTCTTT	CASSAATIGGTEAFF
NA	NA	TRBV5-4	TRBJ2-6	TGTGCCAGCAGCTTGGAACGCTCTGGGGCCAACGTCCTGACTTTC	CASSLERSGANVLTF
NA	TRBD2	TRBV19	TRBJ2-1	TGTGCCAGTAGTATAGAGGCTAGCGGGGTAAATGAGCAGTTCTTC	CASSIEASGVNEQFF
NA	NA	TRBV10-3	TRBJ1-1	TGTGCCATCAGTGAGTCAGGGCAAACGAACACTGAAGCTTTCTTT	CAISESGQTNTEAFF
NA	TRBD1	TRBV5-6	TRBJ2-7	TGTGCCAGCAACTCGGCAGTGGGGACAGGGGGATACGAGCAGTACTTC	CASNSAVGTGGYEQYF
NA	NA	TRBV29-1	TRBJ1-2	TGCAGCGTTGTTCGGACGAGTAGTGGCTACACCTTC	CSVVRTSSGYTF
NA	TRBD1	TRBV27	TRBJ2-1	TGTGCCAGCAGCCAAGACAGGGGCTCCTACAATGAGCAGTTCTTC	CASSQDRGSYNEQFF
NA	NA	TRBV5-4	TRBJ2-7	TGTGCCAGCAGCTTTGGGTCAGGGGAGAACGAGCAGTACTTC	CASSFGSGENEQYF
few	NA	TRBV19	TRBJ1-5	TGTGCCAGTAGTGGTTTAGGGGGGAATCAGCCCCAGCATTTT	CASSGLGGNQPQHF
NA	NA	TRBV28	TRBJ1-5	TGTGCCAGCAGTTTAAGCCAGCCCCAGCATTTT	CASSLSQPQHF
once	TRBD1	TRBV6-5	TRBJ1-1	TGTGCCAGCAGGGGGACAGGGTTCACTGAAGCTTTCTTT	CASRGTGFTEAFF
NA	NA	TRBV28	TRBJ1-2	TGTGCCAGTTCCTCCCCGGGCAGTAGAAACTATGGCTACACCTTC	CASSSPGSRNYGYTF
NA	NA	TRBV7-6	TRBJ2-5	TGTGCCAGCAGCTTAGAAGGGGCGAACCAAGAGACCCAGTACTTC	CASSLEGANQETQYF
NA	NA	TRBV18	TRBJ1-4	TGTGCCAGCTCACGGAACCGCCCTGGGGTTAATGAAAAACTGTTTTTT	CASSRNRPGVNEKLFF
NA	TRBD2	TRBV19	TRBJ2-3	TGTGCCAGTAGTATCGCGGGGGGGGCAGATACGCAGTATTTT	CASSIAGGADTQYF
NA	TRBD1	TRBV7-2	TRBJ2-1	TGTGCCAGCAGCACGGGACAGAGCTCCTACAATGAGCAGTTCTTC	CASSTGQSSYNEQFF
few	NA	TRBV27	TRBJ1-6	TGTGCCAGCAGTAGTCCGTCGGCTAATTCACCCCTCCACTTT	CASSSPSANSPLHF